This TCR beta chain was profiled in a study of glioma-infiltrating T cells. Study-wide points: Tissue-blood divergence was below expectation in non-neoplastic patients, above in gliomas. Very few CDR3 sequences were shared between tissue and blood.

This clonotype was detected ten times or more. Its matching antigen is unknown. TCR alpha and beta CDR3 regions were amplified from RNA using iRepertoire nested multiplex PCR. TCRdb fed the multiplex PCR reads into MiXCR, producing one record per CDR3 protein. The sample has about 180,000 distinct CDR3 sequences, roughly 45% seen once. The source of this sequence is a human donor with low-grade glioma or glioblastoma, undergoing nonglioma brain surgery, or in good health (not recorded which). The source material was glioma tissue, nonneoplastic brain tissue, or PBMCs (not recorded which).

The CDR3 DNA sequence: TGTGCCAGCAGTTCCGATAGGCCGGCTGAAGCTTTCTTT. Its translation is CASSSDRPAEAFF. The V and J genes are TRBV12-3 or TRBV12-4 and TRBJ1-1; D is unclear. Trimming pared 4 bases from V and 6 bases from J, leaving 12 bases between. This CDR3 is built from 13 residues.